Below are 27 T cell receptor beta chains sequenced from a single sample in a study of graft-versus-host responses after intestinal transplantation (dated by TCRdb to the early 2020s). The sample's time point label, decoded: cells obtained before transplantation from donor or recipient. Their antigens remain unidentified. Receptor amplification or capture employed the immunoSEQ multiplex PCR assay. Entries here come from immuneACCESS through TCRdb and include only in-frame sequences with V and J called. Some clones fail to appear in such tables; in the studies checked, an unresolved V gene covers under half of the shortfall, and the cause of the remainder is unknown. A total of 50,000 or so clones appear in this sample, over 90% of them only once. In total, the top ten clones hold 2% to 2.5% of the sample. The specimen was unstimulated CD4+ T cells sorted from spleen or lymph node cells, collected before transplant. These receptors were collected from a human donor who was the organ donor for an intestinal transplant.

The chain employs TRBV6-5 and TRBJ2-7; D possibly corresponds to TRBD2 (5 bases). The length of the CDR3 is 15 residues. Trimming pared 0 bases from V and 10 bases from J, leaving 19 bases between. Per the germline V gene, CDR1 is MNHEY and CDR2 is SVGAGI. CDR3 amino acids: CASSYSLLAAVPQYF. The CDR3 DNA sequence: TGTGCCAGCAGTTACTCGTTGCTAGCTGCCGTCCCTCAGTACTTC.

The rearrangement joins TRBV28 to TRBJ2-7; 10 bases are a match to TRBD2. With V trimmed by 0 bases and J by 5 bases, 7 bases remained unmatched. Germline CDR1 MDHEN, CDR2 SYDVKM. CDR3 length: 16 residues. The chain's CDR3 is CASSLWRGLAGDEQYF. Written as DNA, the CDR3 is TGTGCCAGCAGTTTATGGCGGGGGCTAGCGGGAGACGAGCAGTACTTC. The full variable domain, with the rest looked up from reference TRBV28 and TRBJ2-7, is DVKVTQSSRYLVKRTGEKVFLECVQDMDHENMFWYRQDPGLGLRLIYFSYDVKMKEKGDIPEGYSVSREKKERFSLILESASTNQTSMYLCASSLWRGLAGDEQYFGPGTRLTVT.

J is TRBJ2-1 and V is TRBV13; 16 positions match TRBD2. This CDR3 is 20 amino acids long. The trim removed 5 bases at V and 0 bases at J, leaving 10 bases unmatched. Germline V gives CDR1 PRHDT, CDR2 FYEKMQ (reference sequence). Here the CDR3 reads CASSPTPGLAGGSSYNEQFF. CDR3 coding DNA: TGTGCCAGCAGCCCCACCCCGGGACTAGCGGGAGGGAGCTCCTACAATGAGCAGTTCTTC. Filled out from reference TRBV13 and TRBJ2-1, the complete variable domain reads AAGVIQSPRHLIKEKRETATLKCYPIPRHDTVYWYQQGPGQDPQFLISFYEKMQSDKGSIPDRFSAQQFSDYHSELNMSSLELGDSALYFCASSPTPGLAGGSSYNEQFFGPGTRLTVL.

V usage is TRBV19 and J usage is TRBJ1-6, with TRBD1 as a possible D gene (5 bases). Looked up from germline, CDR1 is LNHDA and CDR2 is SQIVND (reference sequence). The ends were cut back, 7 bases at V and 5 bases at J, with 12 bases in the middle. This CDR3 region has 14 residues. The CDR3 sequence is CASKPGTDNSPLHF. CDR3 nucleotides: TGTGCCAGTAAACCCGGGACGGATAATTCACCCCTCCACTTT. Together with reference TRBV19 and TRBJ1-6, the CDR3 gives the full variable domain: DGGITQSPKYLFRKEGQNVTLSCEQNLNHDAMYWYRQDPGQGLRLIYYSQIVNDFQKGDIAEGYSVSREKKESFPLTVTSAQKNPTAFYLCASKPGTDNSPLHFGNGTRLTVT.

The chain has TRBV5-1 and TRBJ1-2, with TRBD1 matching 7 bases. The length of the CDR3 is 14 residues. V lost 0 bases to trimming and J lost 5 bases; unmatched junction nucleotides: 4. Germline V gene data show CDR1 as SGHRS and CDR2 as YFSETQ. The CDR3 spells CASSLAGTVYGYTF. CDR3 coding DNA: TGCGCCAGCAGCTTGGCCGGGACAGTTTATGGCTACACCTTC.

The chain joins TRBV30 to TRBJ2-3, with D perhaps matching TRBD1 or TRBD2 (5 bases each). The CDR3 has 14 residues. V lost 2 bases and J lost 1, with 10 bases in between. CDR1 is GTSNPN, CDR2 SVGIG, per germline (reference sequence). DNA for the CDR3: TGTGCCTGGAGTAGGGACCGCGGCACAGATACGCAGTATTTT. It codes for CAWSRDRGTDTQYF.

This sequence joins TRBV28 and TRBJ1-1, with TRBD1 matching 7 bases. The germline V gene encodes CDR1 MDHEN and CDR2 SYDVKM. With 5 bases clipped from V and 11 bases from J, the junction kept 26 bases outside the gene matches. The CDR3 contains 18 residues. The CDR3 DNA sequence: TGTGCCAGCAGTCAAGCGGGTTGGGTAGACAGGGTTGACCTATCGGCTTTCTTT. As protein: CASSQAGWVDRVDLSAFF.

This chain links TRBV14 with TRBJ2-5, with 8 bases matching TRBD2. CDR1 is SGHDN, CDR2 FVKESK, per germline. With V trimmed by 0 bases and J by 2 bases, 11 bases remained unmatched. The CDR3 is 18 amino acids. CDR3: CASSQDEWGGRIQETQYF. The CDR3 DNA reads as TGTGCCAGCAGCCAAGATGAATGGGGCGGGAGGATACAAGAGACCCAGTACTTC.

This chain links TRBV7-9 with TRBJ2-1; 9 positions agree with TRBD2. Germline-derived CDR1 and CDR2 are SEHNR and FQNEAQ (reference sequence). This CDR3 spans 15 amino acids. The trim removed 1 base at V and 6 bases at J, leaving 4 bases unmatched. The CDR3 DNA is TGTGCCAGCAGCTTAGAGGCTAGCGGGATCAATGAGCAGTTCTTC. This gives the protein CASSLEASGINEQFF.

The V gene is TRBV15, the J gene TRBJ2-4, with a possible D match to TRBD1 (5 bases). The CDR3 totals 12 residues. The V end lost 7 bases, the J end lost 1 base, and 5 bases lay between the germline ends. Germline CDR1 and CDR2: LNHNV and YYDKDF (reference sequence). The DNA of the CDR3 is TGTGCCACCAACAGGGCCAAAAACATTCAGTACTTC. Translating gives CATNRAKNIQYF.

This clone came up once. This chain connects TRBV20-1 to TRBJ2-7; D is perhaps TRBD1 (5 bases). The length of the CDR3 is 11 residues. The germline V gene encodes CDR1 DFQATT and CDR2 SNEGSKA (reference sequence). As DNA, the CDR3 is TGCAGATGTCAGGGTCTTGACGAGCAGTACTTC. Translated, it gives CRCQGLDEQYF.

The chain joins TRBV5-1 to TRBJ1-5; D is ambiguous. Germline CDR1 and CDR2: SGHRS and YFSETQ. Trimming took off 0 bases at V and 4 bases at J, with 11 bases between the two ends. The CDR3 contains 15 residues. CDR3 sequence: CASSLAPGRNQPQHF. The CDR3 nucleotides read TGCGCCAGCAGCTTGGCTCCGGGGAGGAATCAGCCCCAGCATTTT.

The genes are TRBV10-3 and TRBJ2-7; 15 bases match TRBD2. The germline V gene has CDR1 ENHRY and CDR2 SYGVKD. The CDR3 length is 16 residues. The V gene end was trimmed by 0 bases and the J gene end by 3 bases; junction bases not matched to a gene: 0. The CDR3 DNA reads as TGTGCCATCAGTGAGTCGGGACTAGCGGGAGGCTACGAGCAGTACTTC. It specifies CAISESGLAGGYEQYF.

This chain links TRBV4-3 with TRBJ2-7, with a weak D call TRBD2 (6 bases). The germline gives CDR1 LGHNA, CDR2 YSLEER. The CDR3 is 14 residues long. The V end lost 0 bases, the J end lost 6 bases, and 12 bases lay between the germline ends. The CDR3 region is CASSQDWEATEQYF. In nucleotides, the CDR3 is TGCGCCAGCAGCCAAGATTGGGAGGCTACCGAGCAGTACTTC.

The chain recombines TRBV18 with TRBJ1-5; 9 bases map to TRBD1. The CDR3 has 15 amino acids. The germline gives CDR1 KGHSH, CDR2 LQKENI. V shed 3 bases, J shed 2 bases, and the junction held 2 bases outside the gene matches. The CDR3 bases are TGTGCCAGCTCACCCCGGACAGGGGGCAATCAGCCCCAGCATTTT. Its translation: CASSPRTGGNQPQHF.

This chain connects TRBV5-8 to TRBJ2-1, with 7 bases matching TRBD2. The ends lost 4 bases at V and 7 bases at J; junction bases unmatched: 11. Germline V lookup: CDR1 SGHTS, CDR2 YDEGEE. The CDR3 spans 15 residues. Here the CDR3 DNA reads TGTGCCAGCAGCCGTTACGGCGGGAGAGGGAATGAGCAGTTCTTC. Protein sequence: CASSRYGGRGNEQFF.

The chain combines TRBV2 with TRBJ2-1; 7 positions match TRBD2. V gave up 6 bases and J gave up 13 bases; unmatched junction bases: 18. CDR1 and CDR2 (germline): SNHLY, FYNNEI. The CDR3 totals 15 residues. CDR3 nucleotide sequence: TGTGCCAGCAGCAAAGAGACTAGCCCTCTTGCGGTCCAGTTCTTC. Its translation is CASSKETSPLAVQFF.

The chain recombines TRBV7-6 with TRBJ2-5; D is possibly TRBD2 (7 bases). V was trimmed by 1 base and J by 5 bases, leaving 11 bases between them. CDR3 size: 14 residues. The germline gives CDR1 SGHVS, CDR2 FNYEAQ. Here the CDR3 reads CASSLGGGRETQYF. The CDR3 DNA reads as TGTGCCAGCAGCTTAGGGGGGGGCAGGGAGACCCAGTACTTC.

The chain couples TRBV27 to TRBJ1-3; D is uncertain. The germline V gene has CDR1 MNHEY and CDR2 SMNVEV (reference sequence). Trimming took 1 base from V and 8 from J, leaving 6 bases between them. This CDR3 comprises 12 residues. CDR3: CASSLLRHTIYF. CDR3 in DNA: TGTGCCAGCAGTTTATTAAGGCACACCATATATTTT.

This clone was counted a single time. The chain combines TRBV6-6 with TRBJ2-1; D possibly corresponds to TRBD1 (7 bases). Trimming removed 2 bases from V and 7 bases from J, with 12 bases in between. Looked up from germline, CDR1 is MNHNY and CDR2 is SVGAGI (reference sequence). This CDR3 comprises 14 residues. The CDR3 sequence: CASSYRRGENEQFF. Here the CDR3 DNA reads TGTGCCAGCAGTTACCGCAGGGGGGAGAATGAGCAGTTCTTC.

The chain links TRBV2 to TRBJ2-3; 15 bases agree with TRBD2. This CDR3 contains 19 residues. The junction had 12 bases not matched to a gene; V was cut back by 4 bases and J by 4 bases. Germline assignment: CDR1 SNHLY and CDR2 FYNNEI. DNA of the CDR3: TGTGCCAGCAGTGGGCGGACTAGCGGGAGGGCCCTCAGCCCAGATACGCAGTATTTT. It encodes CASSGRTSGRALSPDTQYF.

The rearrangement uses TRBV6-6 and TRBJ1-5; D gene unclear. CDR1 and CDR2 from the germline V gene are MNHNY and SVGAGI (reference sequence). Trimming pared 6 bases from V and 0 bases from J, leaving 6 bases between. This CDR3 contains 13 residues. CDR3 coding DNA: TGTGCCAGCAGCAGAGATAGCAATCAGCCCCAGCATTTT. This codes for CASSRDSNQPQHF.

The CDR3 DNA is TGTGCCAGCAGTTACCTGCCTCTAGCGACCTACGAGCAGTACTTC. Translation: CASSYLPLATYEQYF. The J gene is TRBJ2-7, the V gene TRBV6-6; D may be TRBD2 (6 bases). Germline values: CDR1 MNHNY, CDR2 SVGAGI (reference sequence). Deletions cut 2 bases from V and 2 bases from J, with 13 bases between. The CDR3 has 15 residues.

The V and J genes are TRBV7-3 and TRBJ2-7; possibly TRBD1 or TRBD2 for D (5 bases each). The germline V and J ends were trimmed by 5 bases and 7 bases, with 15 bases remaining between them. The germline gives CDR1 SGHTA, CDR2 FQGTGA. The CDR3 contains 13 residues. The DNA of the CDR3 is TGTGCCAGCAGCCCGGGACCGCAGGCGGAGCAGTACTTC. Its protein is CASSPGPQAEQYF.

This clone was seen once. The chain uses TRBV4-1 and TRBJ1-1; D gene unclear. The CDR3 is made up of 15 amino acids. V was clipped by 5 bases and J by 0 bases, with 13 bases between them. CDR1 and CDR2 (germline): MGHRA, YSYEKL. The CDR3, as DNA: TGCGCCAGCAGCTATTGGGTTATCATGAACACTGAAGCTTTCTTT. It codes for CASSYWVIMNTEAFF.

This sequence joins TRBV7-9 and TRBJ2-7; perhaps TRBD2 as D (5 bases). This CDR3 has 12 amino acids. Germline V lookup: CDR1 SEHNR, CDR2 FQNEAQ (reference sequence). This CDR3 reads CATSGSSYEQYF. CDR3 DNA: TGTGCTACCTCGGGATCCTCCTACGAGCAGTACTTC.

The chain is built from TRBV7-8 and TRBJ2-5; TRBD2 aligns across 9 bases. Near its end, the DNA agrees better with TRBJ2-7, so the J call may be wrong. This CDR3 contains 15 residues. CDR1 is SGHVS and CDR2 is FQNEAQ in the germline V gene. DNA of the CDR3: TGTGCCAGCAGCTTACGGCGGGAGGGCGGTTACGAGCAGTACTTC. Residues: CASSLRREGGYEQYF.